This section outlines one T cell receptor beta chain sequence together with its context. Its antigen is as yet unknown. These data belong to a study of T cell responses to AZD1222 COVID-19 vaccine. Notes on the study in general: Baseline serology detected seropositivity in only six or seven AZD1222 recipients.

The germline V gene has CDR1 LNHDA and CDR2 SQIVND (reference sequence). The CDR3 consists of 17 residues. J was trimmed by 2 bases and V by 0 bases; bases with no gene match: 2. The protocol was immunoSEQ multiplex PCR, while the TCRdb copy is restricted to in-frame clones and leaves out a portion. The profile shows about 120,000 clones, 70% to 90% of them singletons. The chain uses TRBV19 and TRBJ2-1; 12 bases fit TRBD2. The sequences come from peripheral blood, collected on day 0 of AZD1222 vaccination. The clonotype comes from an adult in good health. In nucleotides, the CDR3 is TGTGCCAGTAGTATAGAGACTAGCGGGAGCCCCTACAATGAGCAGTTCTTC. Translated: CASSIETSGSPYNEQFF. Full variable domain (remainder filled in from reference TRBV19 and TRBJ2-1): DGGITQSPKYLFRKEGQNVTLSCEQNLNHDAMYWYRQDPGQGLRLIYYSQIVNDFQKGDIAEGYSVSREKKESFPLTVTSAQKNPTAFYLCASSIETSGSPYNEQFFGPGTRLTVL.